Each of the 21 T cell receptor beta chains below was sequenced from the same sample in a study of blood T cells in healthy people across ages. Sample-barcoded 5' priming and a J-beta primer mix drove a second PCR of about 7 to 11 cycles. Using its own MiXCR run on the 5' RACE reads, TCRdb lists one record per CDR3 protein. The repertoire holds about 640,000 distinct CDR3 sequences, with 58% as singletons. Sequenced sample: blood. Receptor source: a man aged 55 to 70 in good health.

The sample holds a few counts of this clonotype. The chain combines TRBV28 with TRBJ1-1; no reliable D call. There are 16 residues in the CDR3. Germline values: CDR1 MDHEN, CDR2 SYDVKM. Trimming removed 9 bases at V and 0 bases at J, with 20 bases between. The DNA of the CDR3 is TGTGCCAGTCAATTGACTACCGGTTCTATGAACACTGAAGCTTTCTTT. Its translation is CASQLTTGSMNTEAFF.

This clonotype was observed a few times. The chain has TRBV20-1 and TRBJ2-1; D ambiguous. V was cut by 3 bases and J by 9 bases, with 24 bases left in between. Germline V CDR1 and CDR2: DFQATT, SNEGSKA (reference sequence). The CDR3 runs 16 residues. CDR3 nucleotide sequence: TGCAGTGCTAGTCTTCGCGTGCCCGCAATTGATGGTGAGCAGTTCTTC. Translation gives CSASLRVPAIDGEQFF.

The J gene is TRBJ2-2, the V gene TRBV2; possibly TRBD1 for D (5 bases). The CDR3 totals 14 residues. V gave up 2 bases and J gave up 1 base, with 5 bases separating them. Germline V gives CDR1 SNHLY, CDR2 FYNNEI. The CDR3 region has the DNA TGTGCCAGCAGTGAACAGGGGAACACCGGGGAGCTGTTTTTT. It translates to CASSEQGNTGELFF.

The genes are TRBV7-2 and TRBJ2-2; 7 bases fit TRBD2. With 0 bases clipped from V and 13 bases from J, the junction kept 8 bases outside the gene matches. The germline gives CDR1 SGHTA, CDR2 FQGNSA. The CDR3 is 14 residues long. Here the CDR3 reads CASSLARGIIRLFF. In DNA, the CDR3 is TGTGCCAGCAGCTTAGCGCGGGGGATTATCAGGCTGTTTTTT.

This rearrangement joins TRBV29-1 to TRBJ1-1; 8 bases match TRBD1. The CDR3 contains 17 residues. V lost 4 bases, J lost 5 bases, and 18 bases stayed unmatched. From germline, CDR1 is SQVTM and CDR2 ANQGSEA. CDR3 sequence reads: CSVGSWGTITGGTEAFF. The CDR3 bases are TGCAGCGTTGGGTCATGGGGTACAATTACAGGGGGGACTGAAGCTTTCTTT.

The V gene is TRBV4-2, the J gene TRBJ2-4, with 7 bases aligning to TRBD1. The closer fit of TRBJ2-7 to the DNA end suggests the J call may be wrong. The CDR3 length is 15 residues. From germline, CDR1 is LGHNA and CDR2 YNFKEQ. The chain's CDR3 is CASSRPGQSTYEQYF. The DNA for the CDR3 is TGTGCCAGCAGCCGGCCGGGACAGTCGACCTACGAGCAGTACTTC.

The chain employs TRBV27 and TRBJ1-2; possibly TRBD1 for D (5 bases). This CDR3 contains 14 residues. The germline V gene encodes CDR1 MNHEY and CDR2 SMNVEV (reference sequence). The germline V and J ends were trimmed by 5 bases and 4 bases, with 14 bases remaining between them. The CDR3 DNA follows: TGTGCCAGCAGTCCGCAGGGTTTTAGCTATGGCTACACCTTC. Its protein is CASSPQGFSYGYTF.

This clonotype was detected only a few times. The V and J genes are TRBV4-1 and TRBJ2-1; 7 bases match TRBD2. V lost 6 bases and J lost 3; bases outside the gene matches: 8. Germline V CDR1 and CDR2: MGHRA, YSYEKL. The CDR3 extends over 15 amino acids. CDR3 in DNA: TGCGCCAGCAGACCCGGACTAGGGGTCTACAATGAGCAGTTCTTC. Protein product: CASRPGLGVYNEQFF.

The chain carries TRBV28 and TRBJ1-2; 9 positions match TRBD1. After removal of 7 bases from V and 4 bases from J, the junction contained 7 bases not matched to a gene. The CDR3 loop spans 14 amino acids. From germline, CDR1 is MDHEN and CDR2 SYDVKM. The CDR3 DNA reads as TGTGCCAGCAACCCGGGACAGGGCACCTATGGCTACACCTTC. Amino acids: CASNPGQGTYGYTF.

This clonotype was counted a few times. The CDR3 protein is CSAGEGADYNEQFF. The CDR3 region has the DNA TGCAGTGCCGGGGAGGGGGCGGACTACAATGAGCAGTTCTTC. The J gene is TRBJ2-1, the V gene TRBV20-1; D may match TRBD1 or TRBD2 (7 bases each). Germline CDR1 and CDR2: DFQATT and SNEGSKA (reference sequence). The ends were cut back, 6 bases at V and 3 bases at J, with 15 bases in the middle. This CDR3 is 14 amino acids long.

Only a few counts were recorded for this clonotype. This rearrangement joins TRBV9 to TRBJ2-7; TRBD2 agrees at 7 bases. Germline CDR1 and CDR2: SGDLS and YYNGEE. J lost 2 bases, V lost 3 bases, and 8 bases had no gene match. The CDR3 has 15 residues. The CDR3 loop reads CASSGTSASTYEQYF. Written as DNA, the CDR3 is TGTGCCAGCAGCGGAACTAGCGCCTCAACCTACGAGCAGTACTTC.

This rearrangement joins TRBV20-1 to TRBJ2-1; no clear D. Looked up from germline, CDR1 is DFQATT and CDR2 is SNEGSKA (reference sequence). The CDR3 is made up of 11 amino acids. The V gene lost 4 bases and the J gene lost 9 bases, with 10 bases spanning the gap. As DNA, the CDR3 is TGCAGTGCTAATTTGGGGTTTGAGCAGTTCTTC. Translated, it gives CSANLGFEQFF.

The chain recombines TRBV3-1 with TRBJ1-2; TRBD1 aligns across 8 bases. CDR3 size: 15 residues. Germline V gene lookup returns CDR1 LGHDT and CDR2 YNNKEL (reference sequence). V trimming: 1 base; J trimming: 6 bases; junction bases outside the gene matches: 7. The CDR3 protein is CASSQGLDRVHGYTF. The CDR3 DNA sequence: TGTGCCAGCAGCCAAGGTCTGGACAGGGTCCATGGCTACACCTTC.

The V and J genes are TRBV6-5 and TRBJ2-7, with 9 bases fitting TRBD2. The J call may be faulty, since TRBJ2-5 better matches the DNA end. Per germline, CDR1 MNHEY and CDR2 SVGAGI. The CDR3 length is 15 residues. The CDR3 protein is CASRPTAGGYETQYF. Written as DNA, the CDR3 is TGTGCCAGCAGGCCTACCGCGGGGGGGTATGAGACCCAGTACTTC.

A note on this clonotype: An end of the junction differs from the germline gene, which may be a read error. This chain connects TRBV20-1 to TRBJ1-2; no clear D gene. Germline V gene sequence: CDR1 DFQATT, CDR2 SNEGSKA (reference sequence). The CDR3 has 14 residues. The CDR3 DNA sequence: TGCAGTGCTAGAGACTCCGGGATCAACTATGGCTACACTTTC. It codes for CSARDSGINYGYTF.

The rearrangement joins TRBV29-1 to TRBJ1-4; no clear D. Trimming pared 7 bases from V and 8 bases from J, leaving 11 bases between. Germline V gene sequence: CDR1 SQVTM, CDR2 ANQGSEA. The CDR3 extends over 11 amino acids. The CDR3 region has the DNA TGCAGCGGTCCCCAGAGGGAAAAACTGTTTTTT. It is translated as CSGPQREKLFF.

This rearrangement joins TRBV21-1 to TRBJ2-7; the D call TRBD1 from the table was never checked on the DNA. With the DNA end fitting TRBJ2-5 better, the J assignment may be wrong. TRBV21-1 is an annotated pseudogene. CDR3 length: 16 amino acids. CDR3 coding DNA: TGTGCCAGCAGCAAAGAGAGGACAGGGGGTATGGAGACCCAGTACTTC. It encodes CASSKERTGGMETQYF.

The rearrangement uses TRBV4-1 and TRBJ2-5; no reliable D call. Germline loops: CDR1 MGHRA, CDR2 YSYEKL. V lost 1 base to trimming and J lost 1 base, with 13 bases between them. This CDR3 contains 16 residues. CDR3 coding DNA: TGCGCCAGCAGCCAAGGCCCGAGGCCCCTCCAAGAGACCCAGTACTTC. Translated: CASSQGPRPLQETQYF.

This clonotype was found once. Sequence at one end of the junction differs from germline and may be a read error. CDR3 loop: CATSGDRGKSNYGYTF. The CDR3 DNA is TGTGCCACCAGTGGGGACAGGGGCAAATCAAACTATGGCTACACCTTC. The J gene is TRBJ1-2, the V gene TRBV27; 10 nucleotides agree with TRBD1. Germline-derived CDR1 and CDR2 are MNHEY and SMNVEV (reference sequence). CDR3 length: 16 residues.

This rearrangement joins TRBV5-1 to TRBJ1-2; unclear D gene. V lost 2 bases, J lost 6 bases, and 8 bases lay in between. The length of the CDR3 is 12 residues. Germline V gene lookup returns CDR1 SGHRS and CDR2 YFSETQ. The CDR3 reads CASSFKENGYTF. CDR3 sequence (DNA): TGCGCCAGCAGCTTCAAGGAAAATGGCTACACCTTC.

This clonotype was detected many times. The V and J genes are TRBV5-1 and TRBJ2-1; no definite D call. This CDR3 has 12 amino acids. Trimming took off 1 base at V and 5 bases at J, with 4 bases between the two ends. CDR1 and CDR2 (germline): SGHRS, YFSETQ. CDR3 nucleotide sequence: TGCGCCAGCAGCTTGCGGGACAATGAGCAGTTCTTC. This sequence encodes CASSLRDNEQFF.